This T cell receptor beta chain was sequenced for a study of radiotherapy plus CTLA-4 blockade in lung cancer. Whole-study context: Roughly 17% of patients responded objectively, and 31% achieved disease control.

Data came from immunoSEQ multiplex PCR; TCRdb stores just in-frame clones and leaves some out. The sample records about 77,000 clones, 74% being singletons. Findings of the study overall: An expansion of tumor-derived TCR clones occurred in blood after radiotherapy plus ipilimumab.

Comment on this clone: Its antigen is not identified.

The germline V and J ends were trimmed by 4 bases and 3 bases, with 15 bases remaining between them. This CDR3 comprises 16 residues. Germline CDR1 SEHNR, CDR2 FQNEAQ (reference sequence). The sequencing used peripheral blood, collected from a patient treated with radiotherapy plus ipilimumab. The chain recombines TRBV7-9 with TRBJ1-4, with no clear D. This sequence was found in a human donor with non-small cell lung cancer whose response to radiotherapy plus ipilimumab could not be evaluated. The CDR3 spells CASSSFLGEANEKLFF. CDR3 DNA sequence: TGTGCCAGCAGCTCATTCCTGGGAGAAGCTAATGAAAAACTGTTTTTT. Using reference TRBV7-9 and TRBJ1-4 for the parts outside the CDR3, the full variable domain is DTGVSQNPRHKITKRGQNVTFRCDPISEHNRLYWYRQTLGQGPEFLTYFQNEAQLEKSRLLSDRFSAERPKGSFSTLEIQRTEQGDSAMYLCASSSFLGEANEKLFFGSGTQLSVL.